One and the same sample provided the 11 T cell receptor beta chains below, sequenced in a study of blood T cell repertoires in COVID-19. Here immunoSEQ multiplex PCR was the method, and the copy in TCRdb shows in-frame clones only, minus some. This table holds around 170,000 clones, 80% to 90% found once. Sequenced input: peripheral blood. The receptors originated from a woman at least 80 years old with COVID-19, enrolled during active disease.

The rearrangement uses TRBV9 and TRBJ2-1; 13 bases line up with TRBD2. The V and J ends lost 4 bases and 10 bases, in that order; junction bases with no gene match: 11. The germline gives CDR1 SGDLS, CDR2 YYNGEE. This CDR3 has 16 amino acids. In nucleotides, the CDR3 is TGTGCCAGCAGCCCACGTTCCGGGACTAGCGGGGTCGAGCAGTTCTTC. Its translation: CASSPRSGTSGVEQFF.

The V and J genes are TRBV4-1 and TRBJ2-2, with D tentatively TRBD2 (6 bases). The CDR3 is made up of 18 amino acids. Germline assignment: CDR1 MGHRA and CDR2 YSYEKL. Trimming left V 1 base short and J 0 bases short, with 15 bases between. Here the CDR3 DNA reads TGCGCCAGCAGCCAAGCCTTCCCCGGAGGGCCGAACACCGGGGAGCTGTTTTTT. Translated: CASSQAFPGGPNTGELFF.

The CDR3 coding sequence is TGTGCCAGCAGTGAAGCCCAAGGACAGGGAAGCTACGAGCAGTACTTC. This sequence encodes CASSEAQGQGSYEQYF. The J gene is TRBJ2-7, the V gene TRBV6-1; TRBD1 matches at 8 bases. V trimming: 0 bases; J trimming: 3 bases; junction bases outside the gene matches: 7. There are 16 residues in the CDR3. Germline V gene sequence: CDR1 MNHNS, CDR2 SASEGT.

The chain links TRBV19 to TRBJ2-6; no definite D call. Trimming took off 6 bases at V and 1 base at J, with 13 bases between the two ends. The germline V gene has CDR1 LNHDA and CDR2 SQIVND (reference sequence). CDR3 length: 16 residues. The CDR3 here is CASSPTWRSGANVLTF. CDR3 coding DNA: TGTGCCAGTAGCCCTACGTGGCGGTCTGGGGCCAACGTCCTGACTTTC.

V is TRBV7-3 and J is TRBJ1-2; TRBD1 agrees at 7 bases. CDR1 and CDR2 (germline): SGHTA, FQGTGA. V dropped 2 bases and J dropped 4; count of bases not matched to a gene: 4. This CDR3 region has 14 residues. For the CDR3, the DNA is TGTGCCAGCAGCTTACAAGGGGGCTCCTATGGCTACACCTTC. The encoded protein is CASSLQGGSYGYTF.

The chain links TRBV28 to TRBJ2-5; weak D call: TRBD2 (7 bases). The germline V and J ends were trimmed by 4 bases and 5 bases, with 17 bases remaining between them. From germline, CDR1 is MDHEN and CDR2 SYDVKM. This CDR3 comprises 15 residues. Written as DNA, the CDR3 is TGTGCCAGCAGTTGGTCTAGCGGAAGGGGGGAGACCCAGTACTTC. This gives the protein CASSWSSGRGETQYF.

This clone showed up just a few times. Within the sample, other DNA sequences also encode this same CDR3. V usage is TRBV28 and J usage is TRBJ1-2; possible D gene TRBD1, 6 bases. Per the germline V gene, CDR1 is MDHEN and CDR2 is SYDVKM. Deletions cut 2 bases from V and 8 bases from J, with 12 bases between. This CDR3 spans 13 amino acids. The CDR3 protein is CASSLAGVGGYTF. CDR3 nucleotide sequence: TGTGCCAGCAGTTTAGCAGGGGTTGGCGGCTACACCTTC.

The chain uses TRBV19 and TRBJ2-2; 9 nucleotides line up with TRBD1. Germline-derived CDR1 and CDR2 are LNHDA and SQIVND (reference sequence). V was pared by 5 bases and J by 6 bases, with 10 bases of the junction left unmatched. This CDR3 spans 16 amino acids. CDR3 sequence reads: CASSFAGTGFPGELFF. The CDR3 DNA reads as TGTGCCAGTAGTTTCGCCGGGACAGGGTTTCCCGGGGAGCTGTTTTTT. The full variable domain, in which reference TRBV19 and TRBJ2-2 provide the parts outside the CDR3, is DGGITQSPKYLFRKEGQNVTLSCEQNLNHDAMYWYRQDPGQGLRLIYYSQIVNDFQKGDIAEGYSVSREKKESFPLTVTSAQKNPTAFYLCASSFAGTGFPGELFFGEGSRLTVL.

This chain connects TRBV28 to TRBJ2-7; perhaps TRBD2 as D (5 bases). Germline V gives CDR1 MDHEN, CDR2 SYDVKM. The ends were cut back, 6 bases at V and 4 bases at J, with 13 bases in the middle. The CDR3 is made up of 13 amino acids. DNA of the CDR3: TGTGCCAGCAGGGAAACTAGTGTGTACGAGCAGTACTTC. Translating it yields CASRETSVYEQYF.

The rearrangement joins TRBV11-2 to TRBJ2-2; TRBD1 matches 7 bases. With 3 bases clipped from V and 2 bases from J, the junction kept 3 bases outside the gene matches. The CDR3 is 15 amino acids. Germline-derived CDR1 and CDR2 are SGHAT and FQNNGV. The CDR3 spells CASSLGQPNTGELFF. CDR3 bases: TGTGCCAGCAGCTTGGGACAGCCTAACACCGGGGAGCTGTTTTTT.

The gene calls are TRBV7-2 and TRBJ1-4, with D possibly matching TRBD1 (6 bases). The V end was cut by 5 bases, the J end by 5 bases, with 12 bases between. This CDR3 spans 14 amino acids. Germline V gives CDR1 SGHTA, CDR2 FQGNSA. CDR3 sequence reads: CASSPGQLNEKLFF. The CDR3 DNA reads as TGTGCCAGCAGCCCTGGACAGCTCAATGAAAAACTGTTTTTT.